The source of this T cell receptor (beta chain) is a study of CD4+ T cells in melanoma. This clone has only one observation. Its target is not known. Libraries were prepared by immunoSEQ multiplex PCR; TCRdb keeps only in-frame clonotypes and omits some of them. The table shows about 50,000 clones, with roughly 87% occurring only once. Regarding the study as a whole: CD8+ T cell, macrophage and B cell function reportedly correlated with neoantigen-specific CD4+ T cells.

This TCR was recovered from a human donor with melanoma. Sequencing used peripheral blood.

CDR3 loop: CASSYGGGSSYNEQFF. Here the CDR3 DNA reads TGTGCCAGCAGTTACGGGGGGGGGAGCTCCTACAATGAGCAGTTCTTC. The genes are TRBV6-6 and TRBJ2-1, with 7 positions matching TRBD2. The trim removed 2 bases at V and 0 bases at J, leaving 4 bases unmatched. Per the germline V gene, CDR1 is MNHNY and CDR2 is SVGAGI (reference sequence). The CDR3 extends over 16 amino acids.